This T cell receptor (beta chain) was profiled in a study of blood T cell repertoires in COVID-19. Turning to the study itself: Samples came from the United States, Italy and Spain, spanning acute and convalescent COVID-19. T cells, B-cell-depleted T cells, or PBMCs supplied cDNA or gDNA.

Assay: immunoSEQ multiplex PCR; the TCRdb copy retains only in-frame clones and omits some. The sample gives just over 150,000 clones, 70% to 85% of which show up once; approximately 21% is in the top ten. With V trimmed by 8 bases and J by 2 bases, 9 bases remained unmatched. Germline CDR1 MRHNA, CDR2 SNTAGT. The CDR3 contains 16 residues. The material sequenced was peripheral blood. V and J are TRBV6-4 and TRBJ2-2; 9 bases are a match to TRBD1. The TCR sequence derives from a woman aged 80 or over with acute or convalescent COVID-19. CDR3 DNA sequence: TGTGCCAGCGGGACAGGGAGGGAGGTCAACACCGGGGAGCTGTTTTTT. Protein sequence: CASGTGREVNTGELFF.